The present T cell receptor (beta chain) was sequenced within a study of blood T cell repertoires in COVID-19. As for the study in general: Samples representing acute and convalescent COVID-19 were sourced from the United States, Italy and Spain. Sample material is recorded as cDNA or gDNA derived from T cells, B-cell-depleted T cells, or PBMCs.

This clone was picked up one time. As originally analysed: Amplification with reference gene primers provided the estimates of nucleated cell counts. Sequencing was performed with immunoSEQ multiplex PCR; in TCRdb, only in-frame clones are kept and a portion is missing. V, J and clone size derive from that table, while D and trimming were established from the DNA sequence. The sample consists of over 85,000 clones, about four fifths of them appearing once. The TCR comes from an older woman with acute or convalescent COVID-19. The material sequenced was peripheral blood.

As DNA, the CDR3 is TGTGCCAGCAGCTTCGGTAGAGATACGCAGTATTTT. This encodes CASSFGRDTQYF. The V and J genes are TRBV5-4 and TRBJ2-3; no firm D call. The CDR3 runs 12 residues. Trimming left V 2 bases short and J 5 bases short, with 6 bases between. Germline V CDR1 and CDR2: SGHNT, YYREEE (reference sequence).